Shown below are 8 T cell receptor beta chains from a single sample sequenced in a study of cytomegalovirus exposure and HLA in healthy donors. TCRdb's table, derived via immunoSEQ multiplex PCR, lists solely in-frame clones and lacks some. Of about 160,000 clones in the sample, about four fifths were seen once. The sample comprised PBMCs. These receptors were taken from a man younger than 45 in good health and CMV-seropositive.

This clone was counted once. This chain connects TRBV9 to TRBJ1-2, with D perhaps TRBD1 (6 bases). With 0 bases removed from V and 1 base from J, the gap between germline ends came to 13 bases. CDR3 length: 16 amino acids. Germline loops: CDR1 SGDLS, CDR2 YYNGEE. The DNA of the CDR3 is TGTGCCAGCAGCGTAGCGGGACCCAGGGGTAACTATGGCTACACCTTC. Its translation is CASSVAGPRGNYGYTF.

The rearrangement joins TRBV30 to TRBJ2-7; 9 bases are a match to TRBD2. V lost 3 bases and J lost 2; bases outside the gene matches: 11. From germline, CDR1 is GTSNPN and CDR2 SVGIG (reference sequence). The CDR3 contains 16 residues. The CDR3 is CAWRGLGLANTYEQYF. The CDR3 DNA is TGTGCCTGGAGAGGGTTAGGACTAGCGAATACCTACGAGCAGTACTTC.

The chain uses TRBV19 and TRBJ1-2; 7 bases are a match to TRBD1. The CDR3 consists of 14 residues. Germline lookup yields CDR1 LNHDA and CDR2 SQIVND (reference sequence). After removal of 4 bases from V and 8 bases from J, the junction contained 10 bases not matched to a gene. The CDR3 coding sequence is TGTGCCAGTAGTACCGACAGGGTGTATTACGGCTACACCTTC. Translation gives CASSTDRVYYGYTF.

This rearrangement joins TRBV19 to TRBJ2-7, with D maybe TRBD1 (5 bases). V lost 5 bases, J lost 2 bases, and 10 bases lay in between. The CDR3 runs to 13 residues. Looked up from germline, CDR1 is LNHDA and CDR2 is SQIVND (reference sequence). The CDR3 nucleotides read TGTGCCAGTAGTCCCAGACAGCCCTACGAGCAGTACTTC. It encodes CASSPRQPYEQYF.

Here the CDR3 reads CAWSTGGEQFF. The DNA of the CDR3 is TGTGCCTGGAGTACAGGAGGGGAGCAGTTCTTC. The rearrangement uses TRBV30 and TRBJ2-1; TRBD2 is a possible D gene (6 bases). Deletions cut 2 bases from V and 10 bases from J, with 9 bases between. The CDR3 runs to 11 residues. The V gene's germline CDR1 is GTSNPN and CDR2 SVGIG (reference sequence).

The chain joins TRBV15 to TRBJ2-7; possibly TRBD1 for D (5 bases). CDR1 is LNHNV and CDR2 is YYDKDF in the germline V gene (reference sequence). The CDR3 covers 17 residues. V lost 0 bases to trimming and J lost 1 base, with 16 bases between them. The CDR3 DNA is TGTGCCACCAGCAGAGATAAGGGGCTGAGGATTTCCTACGAGCAGTACTTC. Protein sequence: CATSRDKGLRISYEQYF.

On this clone: In the same sample, other DNA sequences code for this CDR3. The V and J genes are TRBV27 and TRBJ2-7; maybe TRBD2 (6 bases). The ends were cut back, 4 bases at V and 2 bases at J, with 9 bases in the middle. Germline CDR1 and CDR2: MNHEY and SMNVEV (reference sequence). The CDR3 has 13 amino acids. The DNA for the CDR3 is TGTGCCAGCAGTTCCGGGGGACCCTACGAGCAGTACTTC. Amino acids: CASSSGGPYEQYF.

The V gene is TRBV30, the J gene TRBJ2-7; 10 positions match TRBD1. Germline V lookup: CDR1 GTSNPN, CDR2 SVGIG (reference sequence). V lost 2 bases, J lost 8 bases, and 9 bases stayed unmatched. The CDR3 has 14 amino acids. The DNA for the CDR3 is TGTGCCTGGAGTAGGTCGAGACAGGGGGCGAAGCAGTACTTC. Protein product: CAWSRSRQGAKQYF.